This T cell receptor beta chain was documented in a study of tumor-infiltrating lymphocytes in oesophageal squamous cell carcinoma. V was clipped by 4 bases and J by 0 bases, with 12 bases between them. This CDR3 has 15 residues. The V gene's germline CDR1 is SGHTA and CDR2 FQGTGA. TCRdb re-called the PCR reads through MiXCR, storing one row per CDR3 protein. This sample has roughly 21,000 distinct CDR3 sequences, with 35% to 45% found just once. The chain combines TRBV7-3 with TRBJ2-5; D is uncertain. This clonotype originated in a male donor with esophageal squamous cell carcinoma. Material: esophageal tumor tissue. The DNA for the CDR3 is TGTGCCAGCAGCTCCCGTGAGTGGGACCAAGAGACCCAGTACTTC. This sequence encodes CASSSREWDQETQYF.